The clone carrying this T cell receptor beta chain was detected only a few times. This specimen comes from a study of identical twins. The CDR3 is made up of 15 amino acids. Unmatched junction bases numbered 6, after V lost 4 bases and J lost 8 bases. CDR1 and CDR2 from the germline V gene are SGHRS and YFSETQ. A single record per CDR3 protein comes from TCRdb applying MiXCR to the 5' RACE reads. The profile shows 1.5 million to 2 million distinct CDR3 sequences, 25% to 35% of them singletons. This sequence was found in a newborn girl in good health. V gene TRBV5-1 combines with J gene TRBJ2-4, with TRBD2 identical over 13 bases. Sequencing was done on a sample of cord blood. Here the CDR3 DNA reads TGCGCCAGCAGCCTTGGGACTAGCGGGAATCACATTCAGTACTTC. This codes for CASSLGTSGNHIQYF.